The 21 T cell receptor beta chains in this list originate from one sample, sequenced in a study of radiation and T cells in renal cell carcinoma. Method: immunoSEQ multiplex PCR; TCRdb's copy keeps in-frame clones and lacks some. The sample records about 88,000 clones, 86% being singletons. Documented time point: baseline pretreatment blood. The treatment: 15 Gy SBRT to primary tumor, nephrectomy 4 weeks later. Sequenced here: blood, sampled from a patient whose treatment included radiotherapy and nephrectomy. These receptors were taken from a man aged 45 to 65 with renal cell carcinoma.

V and J are TRBV6-5 and TRBJ2-7, with a weak D call TRBD1 (6 bases). Trimming took off 6 bases at V and 2 bases at J, with 11 bases between the two ends. The CDR3 is 13 residues long. CDR1 and CDR2 from the germline V gene are MNHEY and SVGAGI. The CDR3 region has the DNA TGTGCCAGCAGGCCAACAGGGACCTACGAGCAGTACTTC. Translated: CASRPTGTYEQYF.

The chain uses TRBV5-1 and TRBJ2-1, with 9 bases fitting TRBD2. CDR1 and CDR2 from the germline V gene are SGHRS and YFSETQ. There are 16 residues in the CDR3. J gave up 8 bases and V 1 base, and 10 bases lay outside the gene matches. CDR3 region: CASSLLYGGGVDEQFF. CDR3 in DNA: TGCGCCAGCAGCTTGCTCTACGGCGGGGGGGTCGATGAGCAGTTCTTC.

V is TRBV6-5 and J is TRBJ1-1; 7 nucleotides match TRBD1. In germline, CDR1 is MNHEY, CDR2 SVGAGI. The J segment lost 3 bases and the V segment lost 4 bases, leaving 11 bases of the junction unmatched. The CDR3 runs 16 residues. The CDR3 loop reads CASSSPRPGGYTEAFF. The CDR3 nucleotides read TGTGCCAGCAGTTCGCCTCGCCCAGGGGGTTACACTGAAGCTTTCTTT.

The chain has TRBV5-1 and TRBJ2-5; D perhaps matches TRBD2 (6 bases). V gave up 4 bases and J gave up 2 bases, with 18 bases separating them. The CDR3 runs 16 residues. The germline gives CDR1 SGHRS, CDR2 YFSETQ. The CDR3 DNA is TGCGCCAGCAGCCTTCGTGTGTCGGGGGTACAAGAGACCCAGTACTTC. This codes for CASSLRVSGVQETQYF. The whole variable domain, remainder taken from reference TRBV5-1 and TRBJ2-5, is KAGVTQTPRYLIKTRGQQVTLSCSPISGHRSVSWYQQTPGQGLQFLFEYFSETQRNKGNFPGRFSGRQFSNSRSEMNVSTLELGDSALYLCASSLRVSGVQETQYFGPGTRLLVL.

This clone was observed a few times. This rearrangement joins TRBV5-1 to TRBJ1-4; TRBD1 aligns across 11 bases. The CDR3 spans 15 residues. In germline, CDR1 is SGHRS, CDR2 YFSETQ. The V and J ends lost 4 bases and 8 bases, in that order; junction bases with no gene match: 7. CDR3 protein: CASSLRTGGGEKLFF. CDR3 sequence (DNA): TGCGCCAGCAGCCTTCGGACAGGGGGCGGCGAAAAACTGTTTTTT.

The chain recombines TRBV29-1 with TRBJ1-2; no reliable D call. Trimming cost V 6 bases and J 2 bases, with 7 bases left between them. Germline loops: CDR1 SQVTM, CDR2 ANQGSEA. CDR3 length: 11 amino acids. The DNA of the CDR3 is TGCAGCGTGGAGGAGAACTATGGCTACACCTTC. Protein product: CSVEENYGYTF.

This clone has only a few counts. The chain recombines TRBV4-2 with TRBJ1-2; 8 positions agree with TRBD1. Per the germline V gene, CDR1 is LGHNA and CDR2 is YNFKEQ. The CDR3 sequence is 15 residues long. J gave up 6 bases and V 2 bases, and 8 bases lay outside the gene matches. DNA of the CDR3: TGTGCCAGCAGCCAAACTCCAGGGGGCGAGGATGGCTACACCTTC. Amino acid sequence: CASSQTPGGEDGYTF.

Comments on this clone: Other DNA sequences of this sample code for an identical CDR3. The chain recombines TRBV30 with TRBJ2-7; a possible D gene is TRBD1 (6 bases). The CDR3 contains 13 residues. CDR1 GTSNPN and CDR2 SVGIG come from the germline V gene (reference sequence). V shed 3 bases and J shed 4 bases, with 13 bases lying between them. CDR3 loop: CAWSERGIYEQYF. For the CDR3, the DNA is TGTGCCTGGAGCGAGAGGGGGATTTACGAGCAGTACTTC.

The V gene is TRBV7-8, the J gene TRBJ1-5, with D tentatively TRBD1 (5 bases). The CDR3 is made up of 15 amino acids. V lost 1 base, J lost 4 bases, and 11 bases lay in between. CDR1 and CDR2 (germline): SGHVS, FQNEAQ. DNA of the CDR3: TGTGCCAGCAGCTTAGAGGGGCAGTTGAATCAGCCCCAGCATTTT. It specifies CASSLEGQLNQPQHF. The variable domain in full, completed from reference TRBV7-8 and TRBJ1-5, reads GAGVSQSPRYKVAKRGQDVALRCDPISGHVSLFWYQQALGQGPEFLTYFQNEAQLDKSGLPSDRFFAERPEGSVSTLKIQRTQQEDSAVYLCASSLEGQLNQPQHFGDGTRLSIL.

The CDR3 bases are TGTGCCAGCAGCTTGATTACTTCGGGCGAAAAACTGTTTTTT. Translation: CASSLITSGEKLFF. V is TRBV7-9 and J is TRBJ1-4; no reliable D call. Per germline, CDR1 SEHNR and CDR2 FQNEAQ (reference sequence). The CDR3 length is 14 residues. Trimming stripped 3 bases from V and 8 bases from J, with 13 bases between.

J is TRBJ2-1 and V is TRBV6-1; 9 positions match TRBD1. The CDR3 contains 13 residues. V lost 6 bases and J lost 10; bases outside the gene matches: 7. Germline CDR1 reads MNHNS; CDR2 reads SASEGT. The CDR3 reads CASSGQGSTEQFF. The CDR3 DNA is TGTGCCAGCAGCGGACAGGGGTCAACCGAGCAGTTCTTC.

The genes are TRBV5-5 and TRBJ1-5; D ambiguous. V was pared by 4 bases and J by 0 bases, with 17 bases between. Germline CDR1 SGHKS, CDR2 YYEKEE (reference sequence). CDR3 length: 17 residues. CDR3 region: CASSILGQSSSNQPQHF. The CDR3 DNA reads TGTGCCAGCAGCATCCTCGGGCAGTCGTCTAGCAATCAGCCCCAGCATTTT.

This chain joins TRBV4-3 and TRBJ1-6, with a possible D match to TRBD1 (5 bases). The CDR3 runs to 17 residues. Germline V gives CDR1 LGHNA, CDR2 YSLEER. V lost 0 bases and J lost 6, with 15 bases in between. The CDR3 region is CASSQEGGAAGNSPLHF. The CDR3 DNA is TGCGCCAGCAGCCAAGAGGGAGGGGCTGCCGGTAATTCACCCCTCCACTTT.

V and J are TRBV27 and TRBJ2-3, with 8 bases lining up with TRBD2. This CDR3 is built from 15 residues. With V trimmed by 6 bases and J by 0 bases, 5 bases remained unmatched. From germline, CDR1 is MNHEY and CDR2 SMNVEV (reference sequence). CDR3: CASRGVAGSTDTQYF. In DNA form, the CDR3 reads TGTGCCAGCAGAGGGGTAGCGGGAAGCACAGATACGCAGTATTTT.

This chain links TRBV5-1 with TRBJ1-5, with D possibly matching TRBD1 (6 bases). The CDR3 has 14 residues. Germline-derived CDR1 and CDR2 are SGHRS and YFSETQ. Trimming cost V 0 bases and J 7 bases, with 11 bases left between them. The CDR3 nucleotides are TGCGCCAGCAGCTTGGAACAGGGTGACCAGCCCCAGCATTTT. Residues: CASSLEQGDQPQHF.

The chain has TRBV30 and TRBJ1-3; TRBD1 is a possible D gene (6 bases). This CDR3 region has 16 residues. The germline V gene encodes CDR1 GTSNPN and CDR2 SVGIG (reference sequence). The germline V and J ends were trimmed by 2 bases and 0 bases, with 14 bases remaining between them. The DNA of the CDR3 is TGTGCCTGGAGTCCAGGACAGTTTAGCTCTGGAAACACCATATATTTT. Residues: CAWSPGQFSSGNTIYF.

The rearrangement links TRBV9 to TRBJ2-1; maybe TRBD2 (6 bases). This CDR3 is 13 amino acids long. V lost 2 bases to trimming and J lost 9 bases, with 12 bases between them. Germline values: CDR1 SGDLS, CDR2 YYNGEE. CDR3 DNA: TGTGCCAGCAGCGTGGGGGGTGGGAGTGAGCAGTTCTTC. It is translated as CASSVGGGSEQFF.

This clone was recorded only once. The chain has TRBV10-1 and TRBJ2-1, with 9 positions matching TRBD2. The germline V gene encodes CDR1 WNHNN and CDR2 SYGVQD (reference sequence). CDR3 size: 16 residues. The V segment lost 5 bases and the J segment 5 bases; nucleotides outside the gene matches: 10. The CDR3 spells CASSRYGLARNNEQFF. CDR3 DNA: TGCGCCAGCAGTCGATACGGACTAGCGCGTAACAATGAGCAGTTCTTC.

This clone was counted once. The chain has TRBV19 and TRBJ2-3; 7 bases match TRBD2. V shed 6 bases, J shed 3 bases, and the junction held 6 bases outside the gene matches. The germline gives CDR1 LNHDA, CDR2 SQIVND (reference sequence). There are 14 residues in the CDR3. CDR3 DNA sequence: TGTGCCAGTAGACGGCTAGCGGAAACAGATACGCAGTATTTT. This gives the protein CASRRLAETDTQYF.

This chain connects TRBV6-5 to TRBJ2-1; D could derive from TRBD1 or TRBD2 (7 bases each). CDR3 size: 16 residues. CDR1 MNHEY and CDR2 SVGAGI come from the germline V gene. The ends were cut back, 2 bases at V and 9 bases at J, with 20 bases in the middle. CDR3 amino acids: CASSYIAGVGGGEQFF. The CDR3 DNA reads as TGTGCCAGCAGTTACATCGCGGGAGTAGGGGGCGGTGAGCAGTTCTTC.

This clone was observed a few times. The V and J genes are TRBV11-2 and TRBJ2-7; a possible D gene is TRBD2 (6 bases). There are 15 residues in the CDR3. Trimming left V 5 bases short and J 0 bases short, with 14 bases between. Germline CDR1 reads SGHAT; CDR2 reads FQNNGV. The CDR3: CASSPLALSSYEQYF. Here the CDR3 DNA reads TGTGCCAGCAGCCCTCTAGCGTTGAGCTCCTACGAGCAGTACTTC.